These 14 T cell receptor beta chains were all obtained from the same sample, sequenced in a study of identical twins. TCRdb re-called the 5' RACE reads through MiXCR, storing one row per CDR3 protein. The data hold about 340,000 distinct CDR3 sequences, with 9% to 15% observed a single time. These data also formed part of another study, on yellow fever vaccine responses in identical twins.

The specimen sequenced was CD8+ T cells sorted from blood. The receptors derive from a woman younger than 35 in good health.

This clonotype was seen at least ten times. CDR3 residues: CASRDRVNTGELFF. In nucleotides, the CDR3 is TGTGCCAGCCGGGACAGGGTTAACACCGGGGAGCTGTTTTTT. This sequence joins TRBV12-3 or TRBV12-4 and TRBJ2-2; 9 positions match TRBD1. The CDR3 is 14 amino acids. The J segment lost 2 bases and the V segment lost 8 bases, leaving 3 bases of the junction unmatched.

This clonotype came up a few times. The rearrangement joins TRBV15 to TRBJ1-5; TRBD1 is a possible D gene (5 bases). The CDR3 loop spans 14 amino acids. The V gene's germline CDR1 is LNHNV and CDR2 YYDKDF (reference sequence). The V gene lost 2 bases and the J gene lost 7 bases, with 12 bases spanning the gap. The CDR3 sequence: CATSRPPDSQPQHF. CDR3 nucleotide sequence: TGTGCCACCAGCAGACCTCCCGACAGCCAGCCCCAGCATTTT.

About this clonotype itself: A read error may account for a junction end that differs from germline. The CDR3 bases are TGCAGTGCTAGAGACAGCGGGGGGGACCAGGAGACCCAGTACTTC. Translating gives CSARDSGGDQETQYF. This chain uses TRBV20-1 with TRBJ2-5, with TRBD2 matching over 10 bases. Germline V gives CDR1 DFQATT, CDR2 SNEGSKA (reference sequence). The CDR3 loop spans 15 amino acids.

The CDR3 sequence: CATSDFSVANEQFF. The CDR3 DNA sequence: TGTGCCACCAGTGATTTCTCTGTAGCTAATGAGCAGTTCTTC. The V call is TRBV24-1, the J call TRBJ2-1; D gene uncertain. V dropped 1 base and J dropped 7 bases, with 10 bases sitting between them. This CDR3 has 14 residues. Germline V gene sequence: CDR1 KGHDR, CDR2 SFDVKD.

This chain links TRBV28 with TRBJ1-1, with D hard to call. V dropped 3 bases and J dropped 1 base, with 12 bases sitting between them. Looked up from germline, CDR1 is MDHEN and CDR2 is SYDVKM. The CDR3 is made up of 15 amino acids. CDR3 nucleotide sequence: TGTGCCAGCAGTTTGATGGGGAGCAAGAACACTGAAGCTTTCTTT. Translating gives CASSLMGSKNTEAFF.

V is TRBV13 and J is TRBJ1-1; D perhaps matches TRBD1 (5 bases). CDR3 length equals 12 residues. V lost 6 bases and J 6 bases, leaving 11 bases between the germline ends. Germline CDR1 and CDR2: PRHDT and FYEKMQ (reference sequence). This CDR3 reads CASRGPGPEAFF. In nucleotides, the CDR3 is TGTGCCAGCAGGGGGCCTGGCCCTGAAGCTTTCTTT.

This clonotype was seen ten or more times. The chain carries TRBV12-3 or TRBV12-4 and TRBJ2-2, with unresolved D. V shed 5 bases and J shed 3 bases, with 13 bases lying between them. This CDR3 contains 15 residues. In DNA, the CDR3 is TGTGCCAGCAGTCCCTTGGTCCCGGACACCGGGGAGCTGTTTTTT. The encoded protein is CASSPLVPDTGELFF.

The rearrangement joins TRBV7-6 to TRBJ2-7, with D possibly being TRBD2 (5 bases). Trimming left V 5 bases short and J 0 bases short, with 11 bases between. The V gene's germline CDR1 is SGHVS and CDR2 FNYEAQ. The CDR3 spans 14 residues. This CDR3 reads CASSPRTFSYEQYF. The DNA for the CDR3 is TGTGCCAGCAGCCCCCGGACTTTCTCCTACGAGCAGTACTTC.

This clonotype was picked up many times. The chain carries TRBV6-2 or TRBV6-3 and TRBJ1-5, with 7 bases that match TRBD1. CDR3 size: 14 residues. Per the germline V gene, CDR1 is MNHEY and CDR2 is SVGEGT. J lost 5 bases, V lost 5 bases, and 6 bases had no gene match. The CDR3: CASSHGTDYQPQHF. For the CDR3, the DNA is TGTGCCAGCAGTCACGGGACAGACTATCAGCCCCAGCATTTT.

The table lists this clonotype with a count of one. This rearrangement joins TRBV10-2 to TRBJ2-1; no clear D. Between the trimmed V and J ends, which lost 5 bases and 5 bases, there was a span of 10 bases. There are 13 residues in the CDR3. Germline CDR1 and CDR2: WSHSY and SAAADI. The CDR3 bases are TGCGCCAGCAGTCCTTTCGTAGACAATGAGCAGTTCTTC. It encodes CASSPFVDNEQFF.

This clonotype was observed a few times. The chain has TRBV27 and TRBJ1-2; weak D call: TRBD1 (5 bases). Germline CDR1 reads MNHEY; CDR2 reads SMNVEV (reference sequence). There are 15 residues in the CDR3. Trimming took 6 bases from V and 2 from J, leaving 16 bases between them. Here the CDR3 DNA reads TGTGCCAGCAGCCTAGCGGCGGGGCGCAACTATGGCTACACCTTC. This codes for CASSLAAGRNYGYTF.

This chain joins TRBV12-3 or TRBV12-4 and TRBJ2-1, with 12 bases that match TRBD2. The V gene end was trimmed by 5 bases and the J gene end by 0 bases; junction bases not matched to a gene: 5. The length of the CDR3 is 17 residues. The CDR3 loop reads CASSLGLAGRSYNEQFF. In DNA form, the CDR3 reads TGTGCCAGCAGTCTCGGACTAGCGGGACGCTCCTACAATGAGCAGTTCTTC.

The J gene is TRBJ2-6, the V gene TRBV13; D possibly corresponds to TRBD1 (6 bases). The CDR3 totals 17 residues. The V and J ends lost 2 bases and 2 bases respectively, with 13 bases between them. CDR1 and CDR2 from the germline V gene are PRHDT and FYEKMQ (reference sequence). CDR3 bases: TGTGCCAGCAGCTTATTTGGGGGCGCCACTGGGGCCAACGTCCTGACTTTC. This encodes CASSLFGGATGANVLTF.

The V call is TRBV7-9, the J call TRBJ2-7; D assignment may be TRBD1 or TRBD2 (5 bases each). The germline gives CDR1 SEHNR, CDR2 FQNEAQ (reference sequence). V shed 4 bases and J shed 6 bases, with 10 bases lying between them. This CDR3 has 12 residues. The CDR3 loop is CASSYGAGEQYF. Here the CDR3 DNA reads TGTGCCAGCAGCTACGGGGCCGGCGAGCAGTACTTC.